These T cell receptor beta chains were read from a single sample in a study of cytomegalovirus exposure and HLA in healthy donors. The method was immunoSEQ multiplex PCR; TCRdb's version includes in-frame clones alone and lacks a portion of them. Recorded for this sample: some 70,000 clones. Sequenced: PBMCs. The receptors stem from a female donor in good health and CMV-seropositive. Each CDR3 is given with its conserved first and last residue. A D gene is named only where the DNA matches it firmly.

length	D	V	J	DNA	CDR3
17	TRBD1	TRBV4-3	TRBJ2-2	TGCGCCAGCAGCCAAGATGTGCACAGGGGGTCCACCGGGGAGCTGTTTTTT	CASSQDVHRGSTGELFF
13	.	TRBV4-1	TRBJ2-7	TGCGCCAGCAGCTCTAGACTAAGGGACGAGCAGTACTTC	CASSSRLRDEQYF
11	.	TRBV30	TRBJ1-2	TGTGCCTACCCCGGGGAGGCAGGGTACACCTTC	CAYPGEAGYTF
14	TRBD1	TRBV28	TRBJ1-4	TGTGCCAGCAGTCGGACAGGGTTTAATGAAAAACTGTTTTTT	CASSRTGFNEKLFF
13	.	TRBV5-8	TRBJ2-5	TGTGCCAGCAGCTTTTCCGGGACGGGGGCCCAGTACTTC	CASSFSGTGAQYF
15	.	TRBV7-3	TRBJ2-7	TGTGCCAGCAGCCCGAGGGGGTTAACCTACGACGAGCAGTACTTC	CASSPRGLTYDEQYF
19	TRBD2	TRBV29-1	TRBJ2-5	TGCAGCGCCCTCCGGACTAGCGGGCGGCCGACGCACATGCGGGAGACCCAGTACTTC	CSALRTSGRPTHMRETQYF
17	TRBD2	TRBV5-5	TRBJ2-7	TGTGCCAGCAGCTTGGTTGAGACTAGCGGGAGGGCCTACGAGCAGTACTTC	CASSLVETSGRAYEQYF
14	TRBD1	TRBV10-3	TRBJ2-2	TGTGCCATCAGTGATGCTACAGGGGCCGGGGAGCTGTTTTTT	CAISDATGAGELFF
12	TRBD1	TRBV30	TRBJ1-1	TGTGCCTGGGGACAGGAGCGTTTAGAAGCTTTCTTT	CAWGQERLEAFF
13	.	TRBV29-1	TRBJ2-7	TGCAGCGTTGAAGACCCCCAGGGCTACGAGCAGTACTTC	CSVEDPQGYEQYF
17	.	TRBV5-4	TRBJ2-6	TGTGCCAGCAGCTTAGGGGTCGGCAGCTCTGGGGCCAACGTCCTGACTTTC	CASSLGVGSSGANVLTF
13	.	TRBV2	TRBJ1-2	TGTGCCAGCAGTCCAGGACAAGATTATGGCTACACCTTC	CASSPGQDYGYTF
13	.	TRBV7-2	TRBJ1-1	TGTGCCAGCAGCTTTAAGACAGGAGTGGAAGCTTTCTTT	CASSFKTGVEAFF
14	.	TRBV6-5	TRBJ2-7	TGTGCCAGCAGTCGGAGGGGCGGTACCTACGAGCAGTACTTC	CASSRRGGTYEQYF
16	.	TRBV4-3	TRBJ2-7	TGCGCCAGCAGCCAAGATAGGGGCAGGGGATTAAGCGAGCAGTACTTC	CASSQDRGRGLSEQYF
15	.	TRBV6-5	TRBJ2-1	TGTGCCAGCAGGCGAGGGGGAAACTCCTACAATGAGCAGTTCTTC	CASRRGGNSYNEQFF
13	.	TRBV2	TRBJ2-5	TGTGCCAGCGGGCGGGACGCTCCGGGGGCCCAGTACTTC	CASGRDAPGAQYF
10	.	TRBV29-1	TRBJ1-1	TGCAGCGTGAGGGACACTGAAGCTTTCTTT	CSVRDTEAFF
15	TRBD2	TRBV19	TRBJ2-1	TGTGCCAGTAGTATGGGACTAGGATCTGACAATGAGCAGTTCTTC	CASSMGLGSDNEQFF
16	.	TRBV5-1	TRBJ2-1	TGCGCCAGCAGCGGTAAACAGCCGCAGACCTACAATGAGCAGTTCTTC	CASSGKQPQTYNEQFF
18	TRBD1	TRBV7-2	TRBJ2-7	TGTGCCAGCAGCTTAGGAGGGGTGAGACAGGGGGGCTCCTACGAGCAGTACTTC	CASSLGGVRQGGSYEQYF
17	TRBD1	TRBV19	TRBJ1-1	TGTGCCAGTAGTCCGGTCCCGGGACAGGGGATGAACACTGAAGCTTTCTTT	CASSPVPGQGMNTEAFF
14	.	TRBV7-6	TRBJ2-5	TGTGCCAGCAGCGGATCGGGGTGGCAAGAGACCCAGTACTTC	CASSGSGWQETQYF
14	.	TRBV27	TRBJ1-1	TGTGCCAGCAGCCGTGAAAGGGGAAACACTGAAGCTTTCTTT	CASSRERGNTEAFF
15	TRBD1	TRBV6-6	TRBJ1-5	TGTGCCAGCAGTTACGGGGGACAGATAAATCAGCCCCAGCATTTT	CASSYGGQINQPQHF
18	TRBD1	TRBV28	TRBJ1-4	TGTGCCAGCAGTACAGGACAGGAGGGACTTGCAACTAATGAAAAACTGTTTTTT	CASSTGQEGLATNEKLFF
12	.	TRBV30	TRBJ1-2	TGTGCCTGGAGCAGGCCCGCCTATGGCTACACCTTC	CAWSRPAYGYTF
15	TRBD2	TRBV9	TRBJ2-1	TGTGCCAGCAGCAATGGACTAGCGGGTCAGAATGAGCAGTTCTTC	CASSNGLAGQNEQFF